Listed here are 29 T cell receptor beta chains from one sample, sequenced in a study of T cell repertoires in cytomegalovirus infection. TCRdb passed the reads through MiXCR, listing each CDR3 protein once. The sample shows about 180,000 distinct CDR3 sequences, approximately 14% of them seen only once. The sequencing input was PBMCs. The source is a human donor in good health (CMV status not recorded). Some clones in this sample may be carry-over from other donors' samples.

This clonotype was recorded at least ten times. This chain joins TRBV7-9 and TRBJ1-3; D is undetermined. CDR3 length: 16 amino acids. CDR1 and CDR2 from the germline V gene are SEHNR and FQNEAQ (reference sequence). The V end lost 5 bases, the J end lost 0 bases, and 14 bases lay between the germline ends. This chain's CDR3 is CASSRERLLSGNTIYF. CDR3 DNA sequence: TGTGCCAGCAGCCGGGAGAGATTACTCTCTGGAAACACCATATATTTT.

This clonotype was seen a handful of times. The genes are TRBV12-3 or TRBV12-4 and TRBJ1-1, with TRBD1 identical over 9 bases. The ends lost 7 bases at V and 3 bases at J; junction bases unmatched: 9. The CDR3 is made up of 15 amino acids. CDR3 amino acids: CASTQPGQGYTEAFF. In nucleotides, the CDR3 is TGTGCCAGCACCCAACCGGGACAGGGTTACACTGAAGCTTTCTTT.

This clonotype has only a few counts. The rearrangement uses TRBV28 and TRBJ2-6, with D possibly matching TRBD1 (6 bases). Germline V lookup: CDR1 MDHEN, CDR2 SYDVKM. This CDR3 region has 18 residues. Trimming took 2 bases from V and 1 from J, leaving 15 bases between them. CDR3 in DNA: TGTGCCAGCAGTTTACCCCTTACAGGGATGTCTGGGGCCAACGTCCTGACTTTC. Translation gives CASSLPLTGMSGANVLTF.

In nucleotides, the CDR3 is TGTGCCAGTACGGAAATGGGTCTCGCTGAAGCTTTCTTT. This translates into CASTEMGLAEAFF. The chain carries TRBV28 and TRBJ1-1; D remains unclear. V gave up 9 bases and J gave up 6 bases, with 17 bases separating them. This CDR3 contains 13 residues. From germline, CDR1 is MDHEN and CDR2 SYDVKM.

This clonotype was observed many times. The rearrangement links TRBV7-2 to TRBJ1-1; D gene ambiguous. Between the trimmed V and J ends, which lost 5 bases and 2 bases, there was a span of 12 bases. Germline lookup yields CDR1 SGHTA and CDR2 FQGNSA. This CDR3 comprises 14 residues. CDR3: CASSVTETNTEAFF. The CDR3 DNA is TGTGCCAGCAGCGTTACGGAAACAAACACTGAAGCTTTCTTT.

V is TRBV19 and J is TRBJ2-2; no reliable D call. CDR3 length: 15 residues. The germline V and J ends were trimmed by 3 bases and 1 base, with 9 bases remaining between them. Germline loops: CDR1 LNHDA, CDR2 SQIVND (reference sequence). The CDR3 loop is CASSISRMNTGELFF. DNA of the CDR3: TGTGCCAGTAGTATTTCACGGATGAACACCGGGGAGCTGTTTTTT.

This clonotype was seen just once. A single base separates this from a much larger clone, so it may be a read error. The rearrangement links TRBV27 to TRBJ1-1; D is uncertain. Looked up from germline, CDR1 is MNHEY and CDR2 is SMNVEV (reference sequence). This CDR3 is 13 amino acids long. The CDR3 DNA reads as TGTGCCAGCAGCCAGGCCCGGCCCACTGAAGCTTCCTTT. Translated: CASSQARPTEASF.

This clonotype showed up many times. The chain couples TRBV11-2 to TRBJ2-1, with D maybe TRBD2 (6 bases). The germline V gene encodes CDR1 SGHAT and CDR2 FQNNGV. The CDR3 has 17 amino acids. Between the trimmed V and J ends, which lost 5 bases and 0 bases, there was a span of 17 bases. CDR3 nucleotide sequence: TGTGCCAGCAGCGGAAACCCCGGAGGGCGCTCCTACAATGAGCAGTTCTTC. This gives the protein CASSGNPGGRSYNEQFF.

This clonotype was observed at least ten times. CDR3 nucleotide sequence: TGTGCCAGCAGCTTGGTACAGGGCGGGACAGATACGCAGTATTTT. Amino acids: CASSLVQGGTDTQYF. This rearrangement joins TRBV11-2 to TRBJ2-3; D may be TRBD1 (6 bases). Germline V lookup: CDR1 SGHAT, CDR2 FQNNGV. CDR3 length: 15 residues. The V end was cut by 3 bases, the J end by 3 bases, with 13 bases between. Looking up the rest from reference TRBV11-2 and TRBJ2-3 gives the full variable domain: EAGVAQSPRYKIIEKRQSVAFWCNPISGHATLYWYQQILGQGPKLLIQFQNNGVVDDSQLPKDRFSAERLKGVDSTLKIQPAKLEDSAVYLCASSLVQGGTDTQYFGPGTRLTVL.

The chain links TRBV28 to TRBJ2-7, with 7 positions matching TRBD1. V lost 1 base, J lost 7 bases, and 7 bases stayed unmatched. The germline V gene encodes CDR1 MDHEN and CDR2 SYDVKM. This CDR3 comprises 14 residues. The CDR3 protein is CASSLSKGAGEQYF. The CDR3 DNA is TGTGCCAGCAGTTTATCTAAGGGGGCAGGTGAGCAGTACTTC.

This clonotype has at least ten counts. The rearrangement joins TRBV7-2 to TRBJ2-7, with D uncertain. The germline V and J ends were trimmed by 0 bases and 1 base, with 7 bases remaining between them. CDR1 SGHTA and CDR2 FQGNSA come from the germline V gene. This CDR3 spans 14 amino acids. The CDR3 DNA sequence: TGTGCCAGCAGCTTAGCCACAAATTCCTACGAGCAGTACTTC. Residues: CASSLATNSYEQYF.

The chain joins TRBV2 to TRBJ2-7; D unclear. Deletions cut 5 bases from V and 7 bases from J, with 6 bases between. The length of the CDR3 is 10 residues. Germline V gene lookup returns CDR1 SNHLY and CDR2 FYNNEI. The CDR3 sequence: CASSREEQYF. The CDR3 DNA is TGTGCCAGCAGTCGAGAGGAGCAGTACTTC.

This clonotype was recorded a few times. The rearrangement joins TRBV6-5 to TRBJ1-1; D remains unclear. CDR3 length equals 13 residues. Trimming took 0 bases from V and 4 from J, leaving 6 bases between them. Germline lookup yields CDR1 MNHEY and CDR2 SVGAGI. The CDR3 reads CASSYSKRTEAFF. The CDR3 DNA sequence: TGTGCCAGCAGTTACTCGAAGCGCACTGAAGCTTTCTTT.

This chain joins TRBV20-1 and TRBJ1-1; D gene unclear. V lost 0 bases, J lost 1 base, and 12 bases lay in between. Germline V gene sequence: CDR1 DFQATT, CDR2 SNEGSKA (reference sequence). The CDR3 runs 15 residues. The CDR3 DNA is TGCAGTGCTAGAGAAAGGGTACTCTCGAACACTGAAGCTTTCTTT. It yields the protein CSARERVLSNTEAFF.

With respect to this clonotype: One base away lies a much larger clone, so this may be a sequencing read error. V is TRBV2 and J is TRBJ1-2, with 9 bases identical to TRBD1. Per the germline V gene, CDR1 is SNHLY and CDR2 is FYNNEI. Losses at the gene ends were 8 bases for V and 2 bases for J; bases not matched to a gene: 9. This CDR3 spans 15 amino acids. CDR3 amino acids: CASRGQGIANYGYTF. Here the CDR3 DNA reads TGTGCCAGCCGTGGACAGGGGATAGCAAACTATGGCTACACCTTC.

The chain links TRBV4-2 to TRBJ2-7; 7 bases match TRBD2. Per the germline V gene, CDR1 is LGHNA and CDR2 is YNFKEQ. The CDR3 totals 16 residues. V lost 0 bases, J lost 2 bases, and 7 bases stayed unmatched. In DNA form, the CDR3 reads TGTGCCAGCAGCCAAGATCACGACGGGGGGACCTACGAGCAGTACTTC. The encoded protein is CASSQDHDGGTYEQYF.

V usage is TRBV7-9 and J usage is TRBJ1-2; D remains unclear. Germline V gene lookup returns CDR1 SEHNR and CDR2 FQNEAQ (reference sequence). The CDR3 has 13 amino acids. The V gene lost 4 bases and the J gene lost 6 bases, with 12 bases spanning the gap. The CDR3 loop reads CASSSISGDGYTF. CDR3 DNA sequence: TGTGCCAGCAGCTCCATTTCCGGGGATGGCTACACCTTC.

The sample holds many counts of this clonotype. The chain employs TRBV7-9 and TRBJ1-6; no definite D call. This CDR3 is 14 amino acids long. Trimming left V 0 bases short and J 7 bases short, with 7 bases between. The germline V gene encodes CDR1 SEHNR and CDR2 FQNEAQ (reference sequence). As DNA, the CDR3 is TGTGCCAGCAGCTTAGCCCCCGACAATTCACCCCTCCACTTT. Amino acid sequence: CASSLAPDNSPLHF.

V usage is TRBV4-1 and J usage is TRBJ2-3, with TRBD2 identical over 10 bases. The CDR3 is 15 amino acids. The junction had 3 bases not matched to a gene; V was cut back by 1 base and J by 5 bases. From germline, CDR1 is MGHRA and CDR2 YSYEKL. CDR3 sequence (DNA): TGCGCCAGCAGCCAAGGAGCGGGGGGGAAAGATACGCAGTATTTT. Its translation: CASSQGAGGKDTQYF.

V and J are TRBV11-2 and TRBJ2-1, with a weak D call TRBD1 (6 bases). Germline V gene lookup returns CDR1 SGHAT and CDR2 FQNNGV. The CDR3 has 16 amino acids. V lost 2 bases and J 3 bases, leaving 14 bases between the germline ends. CDR3 in DNA: TGTGCCAGCAGCTTATTAAGGTGGGGGCTCTACAATGAGCAGTTCTTC. It encodes CASSLLRWGLYNEQFF. The variable domain in full, with the rest retrieved from reference TRBV11-2 and TRBJ2-1, is EAGVAQSPRYKIIEKRQSVAFWCNPISGHATLYWYQQILGQGPKLLIQFQNNGVVDDSQLPKDRFSAERLKGVDSTLKIQPAKLEDSAVYLCASSLLRWGLYNEQFFGPGTRLTVL.

In its sample, this clonotype was seen many times. The chain links TRBV7-2 to TRBJ2-2, with 7 bases aligning to TRBD2. Trimming took 4 bases from V and 2 from J; bases not matched to a gene: 4. The CDR3 is made up of 15 amino acids. Looked up from germline, CDR1 is SGHTA and CDR2 is FQGNSA. The CDR3 DNA sequence: TGTGCCAGCAGCTGGGGAGGGTATAACACCGGGGAGCTGTTTTTT. This translates into CASSWGGYNTGELFF. The full variable domain, rest sourced from reference TRBV7-2 and TRBJ2-2, is GAGVSQSPSNKVTEKGKDVELRCDPISGHTALYWYRQSLGQGLEFLIYFQGNSAPDKSGLPSDRFSAERTGGSVSTLTIQRTQQEDSAVYLCASSWGGYNTGELFFGEGSRLTVL.

Concerning this clonotype itself: A much larger clone sits a single nucleotide away, making a read error possible. The V gene is TRBV19, the J gene TRBJ1-6, with D uncertain. Germline assignment: CDR1 LNHDA and CDR2 SQIVND (reference sequence). The CDR3 extends over 17 amino acids. Trimming removed 3 bases at V and 2 bases at J, with 14 bases between. Written as DNA, the CDR3 is TGTGCCAGTAGTATTGAGACGCTCAGCACCTATAATTCACCCCTCCACTTT. It yields the protein CASSIETLSTYNSPLHF.

This clonotype was observed a handful of times. The rearrangement uses TRBV28 and TRBJ1-2, with 11 bases fitting TRBD1. Unmatched junction bases numbered 7, after V lost 6 bases and J lost 4 bases. Germline assignment: CDR1 MDHEN and CDR2 SYDVKM. The CDR3 sequence is 15 residues long. CDR3 loop: CASSWTGGAGYGYTF. CDR3 coding DNA: TGTGCCAGCAGCTGGACAGGGGGCGCCGGCTATGGCTACACCTTC.

Notes on this clonotype: At one of its ends the junction is not consistent with the germline gene, which may arise from a read error. V and J are TRBV28 and TRBJ2-1; 10 nucleotides match TRBD2. This CDR3 has 16 amino acids. Germline V CDR1 and CDR2: MDHEN, SYDVKM. The CDR3 nucleotides read TGTACCAGCAGTCCCGTAGCGGGAGGCTCCTACAATGAGCAGTTCTTC. This translates into CTSSPVAGGSYNEQFF.

This clonotype was seen ten or more times. CDR3 amino acids: CASSYQGRMAEAFF. The CDR3 nucleotides read TGTGCCAGCAGCTATCAGGGGAGGATGGCTGAAGCTTTCTTT. This chain links TRBV7-2 with TRBJ1-1; D possibly corresponds to TRBD1 (6 bases). V was shortened by 4 bases and J by 6 bases, with 15 bases between the two germline ends. The CDR3 has 14 amino acids. CDR1 is SGHTA, CDR2 FQGNSA, per germline.

This clonotype was recorded at least ten times. This chain joins TRBV7-9 and TRBJ1-2, with D uncertain. This CDR3 comprises 8 residues. V dropped 5 bases and J dropped 13 bases, with 5 bases sitting between them. CDR1 SEHNR and CDR2 FQNEAQ come from the germline V gene (reference sequence). The CDR3 spells CASSPSTF. The CDR3 DNA reads as TGTGCCAGCAGCCCCTCCACCTTC.

The chain carries TRBV12-3 or TRBV12-4 and TRBJ1-2, with D possibly TRBD1 on 5 matching bases. CDR3 length: 13 residues. V lost 5 bases to trimming and J lost 4 bases, with 11 bases between them. CDR3 coding DNA: TGTGCCAGCAGTCCCCGAGGGGCCTATGGCTACACCTTC. Its translation: CASSPRGAYGYTF.

This clonotype showed up just a few times. The chain is built from TRBV5-1 and TRBJ2-1; D is possibly TRBD1 (5 bases). Trimming took off 0 bases at V and 6 bases at J, with 10 bases between the two ends. The CDR3 has 14 amino acids. CDR1 and CDR2 (germline): SGHRS, YFSETQ. The CDR3 sequence is CASSLVQGGNEQFF. As DNA, the CDR3 is TGCGCCAGCAGCTTGGTTCAGGGCGGCAATGAGCAGTTCTTC.

This clonotype was seen more than once but under ten times. The germline gene is not matched at one end of the junction; a read error may be the cause. The rearrangement joins TRBV28 to TRBJ2-7, with 7 bases identical to TRBD1. This CDR3 region has 11 residues. Looked up from germline, CDR1 is MDHEN and CDR2 is SYDVKM. CDR3 DNA sequence: TGTGCCAGCAATTCCCGGGACAGCCCGTTGTTC. Encoded protein: CASNSRDSPLF.